The rows below give T cell receptor beta chains drawn from one sample of a study of PD-L1 blockade in urothelial cancer. Using immunoSEQ multiplex PCR, the repertoire was profiled, and TCRdb retains in-frame clones only, with some absent. The sample has some 43,000 clones; 65% to 85% are singletons. The specimen comprised PBMCs, sampled around atezolizumab (anti-PD-L1) treatment. Receptors originate from a man in his fifties or sixties with urothelial cancer. Each CDR3 is given with its conserved first and last residue. The D gene is left open where the match is weak. Not all rows give a size; the values are once, few, many and, for expanded clones, a class.

CASSLYRGTGELFF TGTGCCAGCAGCTTGTATAGGGGGACCGGGGAGCTGTTTTTT . . TRBJ2-2 TRBV11-2
CAINRDSNNEQFF TGTGCCATCAATCGGGACAGCAACAATGAGCAGTTCTTC . TRBD1 TRBJ2-1 TRBV10-3
CASSRDSRQPQHF TGTGCCAGCAGCAGGGACAGTAGGCAGCCCCAGCATTTT . TRBD1 TRBJ1-5 TRBV6-5
CASSLSDISGNTIYF TGTGCCAGCAGTTTATCCGACATCTCTGGAAACACCATATATTTT . . TRBJ1-3 TRBV28
CASSAAGEQYF TGTGCCAGCAGCGCAGCAGGCGAGCAGTACTTC . . TRBJ2-7 TRBV7-9
CASSSADRGENEQFF TGTGCCAGCAGCTCCGCAGACAGGGGGGAGAATGAGCAGTTCTTC . TRBD1 TRBJ2-1 TRBV5-6
CASSLGAGVGEQFF TGCGCCAGCAGCCTGGGGGCAGGGGTTGGTGAGCAGTTCTTC . . TRBJ2-1 TRBV5-1
CASSSPGLASSYEQYF TGTGCCAGCAGCTCACCGGGACTAGCGAGCTCCTACGAGCAGTACTTC once TRBD2 TRBJ2-7 TRBV5-4
CASSPVGVGRDTEAFF TGTGCCAGCAGCCCGGTGGGTGTGGGGAGGGACACTGAAGCTTTCTTT . . TRBJ1-1 TRBV7-9
CASSSTFSDRGKGYTF TGTGCCAGCAGCTCCACATTTAGCGACAGGGGAAAGGGCTACACCTTC . TRBD1 TRBJ1-2 TRBV7-2
CASSLVETGVSEQYF TGTGCCAGCAGCTTAGTTGAGACAGGGGTCTCCGAGCAGTACTTC . TRBD1 TRBJ2-7 TRBV11-2
CASSGGGNSPLHF TGTGCCAGCAGTGGCGGGGGGAATTCACCCCTCCACTTT . . TRBJ1-6 TRBV25-1
CASSLGALQTYTQYF TGTGCCAGCAGCTTAGGGGCCCTACAAACTTATACGCAGTATTTT once . TRBJ2-3 TRBV11-2
CASSKAGRASGRAEQFF TGTGCCAGCAGCAAAGCAGGACGGGCTAGCGGGAGGGCTGAGCAGTTCTTC . . TRBJ2-1 TRBV21-1
CASRPGGARVADTQYF TGTGCCAGCAGACCGGGGGGGGCTCGAGTGGCAGATACGCAGTATTTT . TRBD2 TRBJ2-3 TRBV5-5
CASSNLGGTAACTF TGTGCCAGCAGCAACCTGGGTGGGACAGCCGCTTGCACCTTC . TRBD1 TRBJ1-2 TRBV7-9
CAWSPGTGEYGYTF TGTGCCTGGAGTCCCGGGACAGGGGAATATGGCTACACCTTC few TRBD1 TRBJ1-2 TRBV30
CASSPGQGSYGYTF TGTGCCAGCAGCCCCGGACAGGGTTCCTATGGCTACACCTTC . TRBD1 TRBJ1-2 TRBV9
CASSQDVGQGATYEQYF TGCGCCAGCAGCCAAGATGTGGGGCAGGGGGCAACCTACGAGCAGTACTTC . TRBD1 TRBJ2-7 TRBV4-3
CAIRPDRSGNTIYF TGTGCCATCAGGCCCGACAGGTCCGGAAACACCATATATTTT . . TRBJ1-3 TRBV10-3
CASSPGQGSTDTQYF TGTGCCAGCAGCCCGGGACAGGGGAGCACAGATACGCAGTATTTT . TRBD1 TRBJ2-3 TRBV5-6
CASSPTGGTSGGKETQYF TGTGCCAGCAGCCCCACCGGGGGGACTAGCGGGGGGAAAGAGACCCAGTACTTC . TRBD2 TRBJ2-5 TRBV4-2
CASSTDRVGMETQYF TGCGCCAGCAGCACAGACAGGGTCGGTATGGAGACCCAGTACTTC . TRBD1 TRBJ2-5 TRBV5-1
CASGDLTGGTSYEQYF TGTGCCAGCGGCGACTTGACAGGGGGAACCTCCTACGAGCAGTACTTC . TRBD1 TRBJ2-7 TRBV5-4
CASSSTGPEQYF TGCGCCAGCAGCTCTACAGGGCCCGAGCAGTACTTC once . TRBJ2-7 TRBV5-1
CASSQTGSGRTEAFF TGTGCCAGCAGTCAGACAGGGAGTGGTCGGACTGAAGCTTTCTTT few TRBD1 TRBJ1-1 TRBV2
CASLAGTGVNTEAFF TGTGCCAGCCTAGCCGGGACAGGGGTGAACACTGAAGCTTTCTTT . TRBD1 TRBJ1-1 TRBV18
CASSNGQILGTEAFF TGTGCCAGCAGCAACGGACAGATTCTGGGCACTGAAGCTTTCTTT . . TRBJ1-1 TRBV6-5
CASSLTLGAGVGELFF TGTGCCAGCAGCTTAACCTTGGGAGCGGGAGTCGGGGAGCTGTTTTTT . TRBD2 TRBJ2-2 TRBV7-2
CASSSLSRGSLGSNQPQHF TGTGCCAGCAGCTCCCTATCTCGGGGGTCGCTCGGAAGCAATCAGCCCCAGCATTTT . . TRBJ1-5 TRBV5-6
CASSLALVDTQYF TGTGCCAGCAGCTTAGCCTTAGTAGATACGCAGTATTTT . . TRBJ2-3 TRBV7-2
CASSRSGGADNEQFF TGCGCCAGCAGTCGAAGCGGGGGAGCCGACAATGAGCAGTTCTTC . TRBD2 TRBJ2-1 TRBV5-1
CAIRKQGADGGYTF TGTGCCATCAGAAAACAGGGGGCGGATGGGGGCTACACCTTC . TRBD1 TRBJ1-2 TRBV10-3
CASSYRGTYYGYTF TGTGCCAGCAGTTACAGGGGGACCTACTATGGCTACACCTTC . . TRBJ1-2 TRBV6-6
CASSQAGGLLEGQFF TGCGCCAGCAGCCAAGCGGGGGGACTCCTCGAGGGGCAGTTCTTC . TRBD2 TRBJ2-1 TRBV4-3
CASSDPRDRLYGYTF TGTGCCAGCAGTGATCCCAGGGACAGGCTGTATGGCTACACCTTC once TRBD1 TRBJ1-2 TRBV6-1
CASSIGPGGNSPLHF TGTGCCAGTAGTATAGGTCCAGGGGGTAATTCACCCCTCCACTTT . TRBD1 TRBJ1-6 TRBV19
CASSQDQRDRGLNEQFF TGTGCCAGCAGCCAAGATCAGAGAGACAGGGGGCTCAATGAGCAGTTCTTC . TRBD1 TRBJ2-1 TRBV4-2
CAISGIGGTGLEYEQYF TGTGCCATCAGTGGGATTGGGGGGACTGGGCTCGAGTACGAGCAGTACTTC . . TRBJ2-7 TRBV10-3
CASSTRQINEKLFF TGTGCCAGTAGTACTAGACAGATTAATGAAAAACTGTTTTTT once . TRBJ1-4 TRBV19
CASSPLAGGNEQFF TGTGCCAGCTCACCCCTAGCGGGAGGGAATGAGCAGTTCTTC . TRBD2 TRBJ2-1 TRBV18
CASSMRRTDPYEAFF TGTGCCAGTAGTATGAGGAGGACGGACCCCTATGAAGCTTTCTTT . . TRBJ1-1 TRBV19
CASSLRTSDTGELFF TGTGCCAGCAGCTTACGGACTAGCGACACCGGGGAGCTGTTTTTT . TRBD2 TRBJ2-2 TRBV7-8
CAISESRQGNYGYTF TGTGCCATCAGTGAGTCAAGACAGGGAAACTATGGCTACACCTTC . TRBD1 TRBJ1-2 TRBV10-3
CASGRDRADTQYF TGTGCCAGCGGGCGGGACAGGGCCGATACGCAGTATTTT . TRBD1 TRBJ2-3 TRBV2
CASSLYGAYEQYF TGTGCCAGCAGTTTATACGGGGCCTACGAGCAGTACTTC . . TRBJ2-7 TRBV27
CASGSSGGITDTQYF TGTGCTAGTGGATCCAGCGGGGGGATTACAGATACGCAGTATTTT . TRBD2 TRBJ2-3 TRBV12-5
CASSAIDGGNEQFF TGTGCCAGCAGCGCAATAGATGGAGGGAATGAGCAGTTCTTC . . TRBJ2-1 TRBV5-6
CATRDRQNEKLFF TGCGCCACGCGGGACAGACAGAATGAAAAACTGTTTTTT . TRBD1 TRBJ1-4 TRBV5-1
CASSLLNSQNIQYF TGTGCCAGCAGCTTACTGAACAGCCAAAACATTCAGTACTTC . . TRBJ2-4 TRBV7-4
CASRPGREAGYTF TGTGCCAGCAGGCCGGGCAGGGAGGCTGGCTACACCTTC . . TRBJ1-2 TRBV6-6
CASSPGQGPQETQYF TGTGCCAGCAGCCCCGGACAGGGACCACAAGAGACCCAGTACTTC . TRBD1 TRBJ2-5 TRBV5-4
CASSPEGVVYEQYF TGCGCCAGCAGCCCTGAAGGGGTGGTGTACGAGCAGTACTTC . . TRBJ2-7 TRBV5-1
CASSFQGATYGQPQHF TGTGCCAGCAGCTTCCAGGGGGCAACGTATGGACAGCCCCAGCATTTT few TRBD1 TRBJ1-5 TRBV5-6
CASRAPSTDTQYF TGTGCCAGCAGGGCACCTAGCACAGATACGCAGTATTTT once . TRBJ2-3 TRBV6-6
CASSSGPLNVLTF TGTGCCAGCAGCAGCGGGCCCCTCAACGTCCTGACTTTC . . TRBJ2-6 TRBV7-8
CASSLSGFEAFF TGTGCCAGCAGCTTATCGGGGTTTGAAGCTTTCTTT . . TRBJ1-1 TRBV7-2
CASWGTLATNEKLFF TGTGCCTCATGGGGGACTCTTGCAACTAATGAAAAACTGTTTTTT . . TRBJ1-4 TRBV5-8